This TCR beta chain was sequenced during a study of T-cell reconstitution after alpha-beta-depleted transplantation in children (TCRdb year 2016). Study-wide context: Using TCR repertoire profiling, the study followed T-cell immune reconstitution in a quantitative way in children after TCRalphabeta/CD19-depleted allogeneic hematopoietic cell transplantation. Paper-wide results and their limitations: In some patients, high TCRbeta diversity at day 60 was attributed to recipient T cells and intrathymic progenitors that had survived conditioning. Over subsequent months, a decline in hyperexpanded clone frequencies was noted, and after one year, T-cell counts and TCRbeta diversity were mostly ascribed to newly produced T cells. Apparently early alphabetaT-cell count recovery about two months after transplant reportedly relied on only several hundred rapidly expanded clones derived from non-depleted graft cells.

The CDR3 numbers 15 residues from cysteine through phenylalanine. The CDR3 DNA has 45 bases and is translated from base 1. V is clipped by 0 bases and J by 3 bases, and the sequence between their germline boundaries is 12 bases long. The germline V gene gives CDR1 as MGHRA and CDR2 as YSYEKL. The library was made by PCR. The instrument given in TCRdb is Illumina HiSeq 2500. Molecular barcoding was employed in the preparation of TCR libraries, with unique molecular identifiers being used to normalize TCRbeta repertoire quantification. Starting from the raw public reads, TCRdb applied fastp trimming at Q25, assembled clones with MiXCR and retained in-frame beta chains. Rows with a matching CDR3 protein are joined into one entry that keeps the most common DNA and genes. The sample contains 300,000 to 400,000 distinct CDR3 sequences, about a sixth of them found a single time. The ten biggest clones cover around 43% of the sample.

This clonotype was observed a few times. It lacks a known antigen. The input lacks base qualities; no much larger clone sits a single base away. Explained via the paper, the treatment or condition label denotes: allogeneic hematopoietic cell transplantation with graft depleted of TCRalphabeta T cells and CD19 B cells. The children who served as transplant recipients had been given grafts of TCRalphabeta/CD19-depleted allogeneic hematopoietic cells. Source: PBMCs, mostly from graft donor cells, taken 360 days after TCRalphabeta/CD19-depleted stem cell transplant. The receptor comes from a male patient between 2 and 10 years old who had a stem cell transplant for acute lymphoblastic leukemia, so the T cells may come from the graft donor. The V and J segments used are TRBV4-1 and TRBJ2-7; no D gene is confidently identified. The CDR3 here reads CASSQDEVRLYEQYF. The nucleotide sequence reads TGCGCCAGCAGCCAAGATGAGGTGAGGCTCTACGAGCAGTACTTC.